This TCR beta chain stems from a study of Ad26.COV2.S vaccination and SARS-CoV-2 variants. About the research overall: Administration of Ad26.COV2.S was intramuscular, either once or twice 56 days apart.

Here immunoSEQ multiplex PCR was the method, and the copy in TCRdb shows in-frame clones only, minus some. The repertoire holds about 350,000 clones, with 86% as singletons. A remark on this clone: The target antigen is unknown.

Study-wide results and limits: Vaccine recipients showed a spike-specific TCR breadth that was higher than in placebo recipients.

The sample's treatment: 19 received Ad26.COV2.S at low or high dose, single or two shots; a few received placebo; per-sample allocation not given. Samples came from day 63 after the first vaccine or placebo injection. Looked up from germline, CDR1 is LGHNA and CDR2 is YNFKEQ. The CDR3 is 18 residues long. Trimming left V 0 bases short and J 2 bases short, with 20 bases between. Material: peripheral blood, obtained in a trial of Ad26.COV2.S vaccine versus placebo. The V and J genes are TRBV4-2 and TRBJ2-7; the D gene is possibly TRBD1 (6 bases). This TCR was recovered from a person aged 18-60 years who received the Ad26.COV2.S COVID-19 vaccine or a placebo. This CDR3 is CASSQEGQGQPLAYEQYF. In nucleotides, the CDR3 is TGTGCCAGCAGCCAAGAGGGCCAGGGACAACCCCTCGCCTACGAGCAGTACTTC.